The rows below give T cell receptor beta chains drawn from one sample of a study of identical twins. TCRdb analysed the 5' RACE reads with MiXCR anew, one entry per CDR3 protein. The sample gives around 1.7 million distinct CDR3 sequences, about 32% of which show up once; 0.27% is in the top ten. Sequencing used cord blood. Source of these receptors: a newborn girl in good health. Both conserved end residues are part of each CDR3. D genes are given only for firm matches. Clone size appears in some rows only: once, few, many, or a class for an expanded clone.

v_gene,j_gene,d_gene,abundance,len,CDR3aa,CDR3nt
TRBV10-3,TRBJ1-6,TRBD1,few,13,CAISGQVDSPLHF,TGTGCCATCTCCGGACAGGTCGATTCACCCCTCCACTTT
TRBV10-3,TRBJ2-3,NA,few,12,CAISVGLETQYF,TGTGCCATCAGTGTGGGACTCGAAACGCAGTATTTT
TRBV7-2,TRBJ2-7,NA,NA,15,CASSLTGTYPYEQYF,TGTGCCAGCAGCTTAACAGGGACTTACCCCTACGAGCAGTACTTC
TRBV3-1,TRBJ2-3,TRBD2,NA,17,CANSQASRLAGTDTQYF,TGTGCCAACAGCCAAGCTTCGAGACTAGCGGGCACAGATACGCAGTATTTT
TRBV9,TRBJ1-5,NA,once,15,CASSLTWESNQPQHF,TGTGCCAGCAGCCTTACATGGGAGAGCAATCAGCCCCAGCATTTT
TRBV2,TRBJ1-5,NA,few,13,CASRDSYNQPQHF,TGTGCCAGCAGGGACAGCTACAATCAGCCCCAGCATTTT
TRBV5-6,TRBJ2-7,TRBD2,few,15,CASSSLASGFYEQYF,TGTGCCAGCAGCTCGCTGGCTAGCGGATTCTACGAGCAGTACTTC
TRBV12-5,TRBJ2-1,TRBD1,NA,13,CASGRDSTNEQFF,TGTGCTAGTGGCCGGGACAGTACCAATGAGCAGTTCTTC
TRBV2,TRBJ1-2,TRBD1,NA,13,CATRTGGNYGYTF,TGTGCCACCAGGACAGGGGGAAACTATGGCTACACCTTC
TRBV20-1,TRBJ2-3,NA,NA,11,CSRVGTDTQYF,TGCAGTAGAGTTGGGACAGATACGCAGTATTTT
TRBV18,TRBJ2-7,NA,few,14,CASSPPAGSYEQYF,TGTGCCAGCTCACCTCCTGCCGGCTCCTACGAGCAGTACTTC
TRBV10-3,TRBJ2-7,TRBD1,NA,16,CAISKHSGQGSYEQYF,TGTGCCATCAGCAAACATTCGGGACAGGGATCCTACGAGCAGTACTTC
TRBV2,TRBJ2-1,NA,NA,15,CASSPISRDVGEQFF,TGTGCCAGCAGCCCTATTTCCCGGGATGTGGGTGAGCAGTTCTTC
TRBV21-1,TRBJ2-1,NA,NA,14,CASSKDGGAKTQFF,TGTGCCAGCAGCAAAGATGGAGGGGCGAAGACCCAGTTCTTC
TRBV6-5,TRBJ2-7,NA,few,15,CASSYSIRGAYEQYF,TGTGCCAGCAGTTACTCGATCAGGGGAGCCTACGAGCAGTACTTC
TRBV7-9,TRBJ1-3,NA,NA,13,CASRSGFGDTIYF,TGTGCCAGCAGGTCGGGGTTTGGAGACACCATATATTTT
TRBV20-1,TRBJ1-2,NA,few,12,CSAGEGYYGYTF,TGCAGTGCCGGAGAGGGGTACTATGGCTACACCTTC
TRBV11-2,TRBJ2-7,NA,few,16,CASSLTTMGVSYEQYF,TGTGCCAGCAGCCTGACTACCATGGGCGTATCCTACGAGCAGTACTTC
TRBV7-2,TRBJ2-3,TRBD1,NA,12,CASSFTGGKQYF,TGTGCCAGCAGCTTTACAGGGGGAAAGCAGTATTTT
TRBV20-1,TRBJ1-4,NA,NA,16,CSAIVDSPLLSEKLIF,TGCAGTGCTATAGTGGACAGTCCCTTACTGAGCGAAAAACTGATTTTT